Listed here is a single TCR beta chain. Peripheral blood, approximately 10 milliliters per donor, was collected. This entry is derived from a study of blood T cells in healthy people across ages. In the study overall: Capturing about one barcoded beta molecule per two T cells was achieved by template switching.

V was pared by 6 bases and J by 2 bases, with 16 bases between. The germline V gene has CDR1 MNHEY and CDR2 SVGEGT. The CDR3 has 15 residues. A J-beta primer mix and a sample-barcoded 5' primer were used in a second PCR of roughly 6 to 11 cycles. Each cDNA was tagged by a template-switch adaptor containing 12 random nucleotides. Every sample gave at least 2.5 million paired-end reads containing CDR3. TCRdb re-called the 5' RACE reads with MiXCR, one entry per CDR3 protein. The data hold approximately 1.5 million distinct CDR3 sequences, with approximately 42% observed a single time. The clonotype comes from a woman younger than 35 in good health. The chain recombines TRBV6-2 or TRBV6-3 with TRBJ1-1; no firm D call. Specimen: blood. CDR3 coding DNA: TGTGCCAGCAGCCCAACCGGGATTACTAACACTGAAGCTTTCTTT. It encodes CASSPTGITNTEAFF.